The 8 T cell receptor beta chains below were found in one sample sequenced in a study of OX40 agonist ivuxolimab in advanced cancers. Assay: immunoSEQ multiplex PCR; the TCRdb copy retains only in-frame clones and omits some. This table holds 95,000 to 150,000 clones, 80% to 95% found once. The sequencing used CD4+ or CD8+ T cells sorted from blood, collected in a trial of the OX40 agonist ivuxolimab. All receptors derive from an adult with an advanced solid tumor such as melanoma, head and neck, liver or kidney cancer.

The chain is built from TRBV30 and TRBJ2-6; tentatively, D is TRBD2 (5 bases). This CDR3 comprises 17 residues. Trimming stripped 3 bases from V and 0 bases from J, with 15 bases between. Per the germline V gene, CDR1 is GTSNPN and CDR2 is SVGIG (reference sequence). The CDR3 DNA is TGTGCCTGGAGAAGAGGACGGACTCGCTCTGGGGCCAACGTCCTGACTTTC. As protein: CAWRRGRTRSGANVLTF.

This chain joins TRBV15 and TRBJ2-3; perhaps TRBD1 as D (5 bases). Germline V lookup: CDR1 LNHNV, CDR2 YYDKDF (reference sequence). The CDR3 extends over 17 amino acids. Trimming took off 4 bases at V and 4 bases at J, with 21 bases between the two ends. Here the CDR3 reads CATSTPGHMVIPDTQYF. In DNA form, the CDR3 reads TGTGCCACCAGCACTCCCGGACATATGGTCATCCCAGATACGCAGTATTTT.

The genes are TRBV14 and TRBJ1-2; D unclear. Germline V lookup: CDR1 SGHDN, CDR2 FVKESK. CDR3 size: 16 residues. V lost 3 bases, J lost 2 bases, and 16 bases lay in between. In nucleotides, the CDR3 is TGTGCCAGCAGCCAGGGCCAGCTGTCCTTCAACTATGGCTACACCTTC. It specifies CASSQGQLSFNYGYTF.

The chain couples TRBV7-9 to TRBJ2-3; weak D call: TRBD1 (5 bases). The CDR3 has 14 amino acids. The germline V and J ends were trimmed by 1 base and 5 bases, with 10 bases remaining between them. Germline V lookup: CDR1 SEHNR, CDR2 FQNEAQ (reference sequence). The CDR3, as DNA: TGTGCCAGCAGCTTAGGGCAGGGTGGAGATACGCAGTATTTT. Protein: CASSLGQGGDTQYF.

V is TRBV19 and J is TRBJ2-5, with a possible D match to TRBD1 (5 bases). Germline V gene data show CDR1 as LNHDA and CDR2 as SQIVND (reference sequence). V was pared by 5 bases and J by 3 bases, with 10 bases between. The CDR3 sequence is 13 residues long. CDR3 in amino acids: CASSWGREETQYF. The DNA for the CDR3 is TGTGCCAGTAGTTGGGGCAGGGAAGAGACCCAGTACTTC.

V and J are TRBV9 and TRBJ2-7, with 7 bases lining up with TRBD2. Germline-derived CDR1 and CDR2 are SGDLS and YYNGEE. V gave up 0 bases and J gave up 2 bases; unmatched junction bases: 8. CDR3 length equals 16 residues. The CDR3 coding sequence is TGTGCCAGCAGCGTAGGAAGGAGCGGGGCAACCTACGAGCAGTACTTC. Translating gives CASSVGRSGATYEQYF.

The rearrangement joins TRBV7-9 to TRBJ2-3; D gene ambiguous. V shed 2 bases and J shed 5 bases, with 5 bases lying between them. This CDR3 is 12 amino acids long. Germline V gene lookup returns CDR1 SEHNR and CDR2 FQNEAQ (reference sequence). CDR3 amino acids: CASSLSEDTQYF. CDR3 coding DNA: TGTGCCAGCAGCTTATCAGAAGATACGCAGTATTTT.

This rearrangement joins TRBV12-5 to TRBJ1-1; D might be TRBD1 (5 bases). The V gene lost 5 bases and the J gene lost 6 bases, with 19 bases spanning the gap. Per the germline V gene, CDR1 is LGHNT and CDR2 is FRNRAP. The CDR3 runs 15 residues. CDR3 protein: CASGLLRTSFSEAFF. CDR3 DNA: TGTGCTAGTGGTCTGCTCCGGACATCTTTCTCTGAAGCTTTCTTT.